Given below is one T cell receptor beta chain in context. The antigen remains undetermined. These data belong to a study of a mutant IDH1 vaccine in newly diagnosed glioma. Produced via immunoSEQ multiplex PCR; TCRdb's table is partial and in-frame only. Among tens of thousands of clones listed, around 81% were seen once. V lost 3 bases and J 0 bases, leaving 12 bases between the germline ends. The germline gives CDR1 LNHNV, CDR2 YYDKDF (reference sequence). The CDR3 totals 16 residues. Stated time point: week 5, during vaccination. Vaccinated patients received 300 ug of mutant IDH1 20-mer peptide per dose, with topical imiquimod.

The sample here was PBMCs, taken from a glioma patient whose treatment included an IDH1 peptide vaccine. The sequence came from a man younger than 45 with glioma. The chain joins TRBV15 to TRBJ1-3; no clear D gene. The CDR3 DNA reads TGTGCCACCAGCAGCTTCGGACGGCCCTCTGGAAACACCATATATTTT. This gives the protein CATSSFGRPSGNTIYF.